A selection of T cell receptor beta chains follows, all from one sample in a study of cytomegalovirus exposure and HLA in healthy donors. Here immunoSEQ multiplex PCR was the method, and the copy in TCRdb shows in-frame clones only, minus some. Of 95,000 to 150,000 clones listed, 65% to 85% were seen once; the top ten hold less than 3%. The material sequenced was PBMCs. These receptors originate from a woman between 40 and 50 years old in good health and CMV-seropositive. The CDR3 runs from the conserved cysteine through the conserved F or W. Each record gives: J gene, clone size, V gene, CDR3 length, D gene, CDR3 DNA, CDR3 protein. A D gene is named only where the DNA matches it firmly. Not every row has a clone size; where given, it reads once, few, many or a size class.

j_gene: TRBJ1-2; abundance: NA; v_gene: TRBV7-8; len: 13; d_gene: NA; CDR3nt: TGTGCCAGCAGCTTAGACAGGGCCTATGGCTACACCTTC; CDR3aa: CASSLDRAYGYTF
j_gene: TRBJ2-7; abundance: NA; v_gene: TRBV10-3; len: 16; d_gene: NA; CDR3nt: TGTGCCATCAGTGAGTCGAAGCAGACTAGCTCCTACGAGCAGTACTTC; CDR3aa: CAISESKQTSSYEQYF
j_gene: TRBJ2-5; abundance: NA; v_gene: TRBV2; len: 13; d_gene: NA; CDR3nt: TGTGCCAGCAGTGAACCTAGTGGGGAGACCCAGTACTTC; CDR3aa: CASSEPSGETQYF
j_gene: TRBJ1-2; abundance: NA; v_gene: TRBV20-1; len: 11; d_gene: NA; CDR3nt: TGCAGTCCTCGGGTTCCTAATGGCTACACCTTC; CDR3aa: CSPRVPNGYTF
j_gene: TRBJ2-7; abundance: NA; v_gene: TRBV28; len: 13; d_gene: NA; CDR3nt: TGTGCCAGCAGTTCCGGGACACCCTACGAGCAGTACTTC; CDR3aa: CASSSGTPYEQYF
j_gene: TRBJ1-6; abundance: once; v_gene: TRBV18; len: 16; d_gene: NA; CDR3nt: TGTGCCAGCTCACCGAGAGTGAGCTCCTATAATTCACCCCTCCACTTT; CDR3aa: CASSPRVSSYNSPLHF
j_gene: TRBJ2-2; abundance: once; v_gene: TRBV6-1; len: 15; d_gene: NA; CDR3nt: TGTGCCAGCAACGGAGGGGGGGCTAACACCGGGGAGCTGTTTTTT; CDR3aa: CASNGGGANTGELFF
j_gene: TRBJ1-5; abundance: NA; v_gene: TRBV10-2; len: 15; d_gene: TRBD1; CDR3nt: TGCGCCAGCAGTGAGCAGGGGACAGGGCGTCAGCCCCAGCATTTT; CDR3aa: CASSEQGTGRQPQHF
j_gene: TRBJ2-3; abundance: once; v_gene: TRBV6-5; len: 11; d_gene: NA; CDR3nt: TGTGCCAGCAGTATCTCCGATACGCAGTATTTT; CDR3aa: CASSISDTQYF
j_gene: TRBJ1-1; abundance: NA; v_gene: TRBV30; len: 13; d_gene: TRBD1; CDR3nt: TGTGCCTGGAGCGGACAGGGTGCGGCTGAAGCTTTCTTT; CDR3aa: CAWSGQGAAEAFF
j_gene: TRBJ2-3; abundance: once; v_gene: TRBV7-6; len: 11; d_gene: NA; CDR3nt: TGTGCCAGCAGCTCGGAGGGTTCGCAGTATTTT; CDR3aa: CASSSEGSQYF
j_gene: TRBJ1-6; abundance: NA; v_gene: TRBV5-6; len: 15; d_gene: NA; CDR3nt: TGTGCCAGCAGCTTGGAGGCAGGGGCGGATTCACCCCTCCACTTT; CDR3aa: CASSLEAGADSPLHF
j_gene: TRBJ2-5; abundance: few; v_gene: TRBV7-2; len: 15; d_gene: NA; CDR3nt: TGTGCCAGCAGCTTAGACGACAGGCGACAAGAGACCCAGTACTTC; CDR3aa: CASSLDDRRQETQYF
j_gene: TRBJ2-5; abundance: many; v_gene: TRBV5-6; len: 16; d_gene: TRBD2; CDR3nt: TGTGCCAGCAGCTCCCCACCAGCGGGGGGGAGGGAGACCCAGTACTTC; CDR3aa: CASSSPPAGGRETQYF
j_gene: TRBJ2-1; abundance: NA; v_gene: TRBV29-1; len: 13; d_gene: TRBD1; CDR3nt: TGCAGCGTTGAACAGACAGGGGGCGCTTCCCAGTTCTTC; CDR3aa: CSVEQTGGASQFF
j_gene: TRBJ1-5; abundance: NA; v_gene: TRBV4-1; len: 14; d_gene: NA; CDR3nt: TGCGCCAGCAGCCAAGACTCTCCCCCTCAGCCCCAGCATTTT; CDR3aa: CASSQDSPPQPQHF
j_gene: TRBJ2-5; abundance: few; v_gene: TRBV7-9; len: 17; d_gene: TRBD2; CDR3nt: TGTGCCAGCAGAGACACGGGTCGCGGGAGGGCTATAGAGACCCAGTACTTC; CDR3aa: CASRDTGRGRAIETQYF
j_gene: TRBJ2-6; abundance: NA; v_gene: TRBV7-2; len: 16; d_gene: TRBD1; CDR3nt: TGTGCCAGCAGCGCCTCGACAGGGTCTGGGGCCAACGTCCTGACTTTC; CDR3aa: CASSASTGSGANVLTF
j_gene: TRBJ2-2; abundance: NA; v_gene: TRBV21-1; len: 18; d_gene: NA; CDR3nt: TGTGCCAGCAGCAAGACCCTAGCTCTGTATAGTAGCACCGGGGAGCTGTTTTTT; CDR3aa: CASSKTLALYSSTGELFF
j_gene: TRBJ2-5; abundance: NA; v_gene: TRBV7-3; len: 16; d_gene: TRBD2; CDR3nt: TGTGCCAGCAGCTTAGGGCCAGCGGGGAACCAAGAGACCCAGTACTTC; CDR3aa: CASSLGPAGNQETQYF